These 20 T cell receptor beta chains share one sample of origin, sequenced in a study of blood T cell repertoires in COVID-19. Only in-frame clones appear in the TCRdb table, and some are missing; sequencing was by immunoSEQ multiplex PCR. Of around 130,000 clones in the sample, 80% to 90% were seen once. Sequencing was performed on peripheral blood. The source of these receptors is a woman aged 45-65 years with acute or convalescent COVID-19.

The chain employs TRBV3-1 (or the pseudogene TRBV3-2) and TRBJ2-5; unclear D gene. V was trimmed by 4 bases and J by 2 bases, leaving 8 bases between them. Germline V lookup: CDR1 LGHDT, CDR2 YNNKEL (reference sequence). CDR3 size: 13 residues. CDR3 sequence: CASSPSWQETQYF. The CDR3 DNA reads as TGTGCCAGCAGCCCGAGCTGGCAAGAGACCCAGTACTTC.

This chain uses TRBV6-5 with TRBJ1-2; TRBD1 agrees at 7 bases. V gave up 0 bases and J gave up 5 bases; unmatched junction bases: 9. Germline V gene data show CDR1 as MNHEY and CDR2 as SVGAGI. The CDR3 contains 16 residues. Written as DNA, the CDR3 is TGTGCCAGCAGTTACTCGAGTTCAGGGGGGATTTATGGCTACACCTTC. Its protein product is CASSYSSSGGIYGYTF.

This sequence joins TRBV27 and TRBJ2-3, with TRBD2 matching over 8 bases. Germline V gene lookup returns CDR1 MNHEY and CDR2 SMNVEV (reference sequence). J lost 2 bases, V lost 4 bases, and 2 bases had no gene match. This CDR3 contains 14 residues. The CDR3 region is CASSYGRATDTQYF. In DNA form, the CDR3 reads TGTGCCAGCAGTTACGGGAGGGCCACAGATACGCAGTATTTT.

CDR3 loop: CSYQFVQGNYGYTF. The CDR3 bases are TGCAGCTACCAATTCGTTCAGGGCAACTATGGCTACACCTTC. The V call is TRBV29-1, the J call TRBJ1-2; D perhaps matches TRBD1 (5 bases). The V end lost 8 bases, the J end lost 2 bases, and 18 bases lay between the germline ends. CDR1 and CDR2 from the germline V gene are SQVTM and ANQGSEA. The CDR3 has 14 residues.

This chain joins TRBV3-1 (or the pseudogene TRBV3-2) and TRBJ2-7, with a weak D call TRBD2 (7 bases). Germline V gene sequence: CDR1 LGHDT, CDR2 YNNKEL (reference sequence). This CDR3 comprises 12 residues. DNA for the CDR3: TGTGTTCAGGACGGGGGGCCGCCCGAGCAGTACTTC. Its translation is CVQDGGPPEQYF.

There are a few counts of this clone. The chain carries TRBV7-8 and TRBJ1-5; a possible D gene is TRBD1 (5 bases). Germline V gives CDR1 SGHVS, CDR2 FQNEAQ. Trimming cost V 2 bases and J 4 bases, with 15 bases left between them. This CDR3 region has 16 residues. The CDR3 region has the DNA TGTGCCAGCAGCTTAATGACGGGGGGAGGGAATCAGCCCCAGCATTTT. It codes for CASSLMTGGGNQPQHF.

Turning to this clone: Other DNA sequences in this sample translate to the same CDR3. The CDR3 protein is CAWSVLGGNQPQHF. The CDR3 coding sequence is TGTGCCTGGAGTGTACTGGGAGGGAATCAGCCCCAGCATTTT. The V and J genes are TRBV30 and TRBJ1-5; unclear D gene. The germline V gene encodes CDR1 GTSNPN and CDR2 SVGIG (reference sequence). This CDR3 comprises 14 residues. Trimming pared 0 bases from V and 4 bases from J, leaving 10 bases between. The complete variable domain, with remaining parts taken from reference TRBV30 and TRBJ1-5, reads SQTIHQWPATLVQPVGSPLSLECTVEGTSNPNLYWYRQAAGRGLQLLFYSVGIGQISSEVPQNLSASRPQDRQFILSSKKLLLSDSGFYLCAWSVLGGNQPQHFGDGTRLSIL.

This sequence joins TRBV19 and TRBJ1-2, with a tentative D call TRBD1 (6 bases). The germline V gene encodes CDR1 LNHDA and CDR2 SQIVND (reference sequence). The CDR3 sequence is 16 residues long. V was clipped by 6 bases and J by 2 bases, with 19 bases between them. The DNA for the CDR3 is TGTGCCAGTAGACTGGACTCCCAGGGGCACAACTATGGCTACACCTTC. Its translation: CASRLDSQGHNYGYTF.

The CDR3 nucleotides read TGTGCCAGCAGTTACTATAGCAATCAGCCCCAGCATTTT. Translating gives CASSYYSNQPQHF. The chain carries TRBV2 and TRBJ1-5; D gene unclear. CDR3 length: 13 residues. The germline V gene has CDR1 SNHLY and CDR2 FYNNEI. Trimming took off 5 bases at V and 0 bases at J, with 5 bases between the two ends. Full variable domain (rest looked up from reference TRBV2 and TRBJ1-5): EPEVTQTPSHQVTQMGQEVILRCVPISNHLYFYWYRQILGQKVEFLVSFYNNEISEKSEIFDDQFSVERPDGSNFTLKIRSTKLEDSAMYFCASSYYSNQPQHFGDGTRLSIL.

The chain links TRBV21-1 to TRBJ2-6; TRBD1, the table's D call, lacks a check against the DNA. TRBV21-1 is a known pseudogene. The CDR3 totals 16 residues. This CDR3 reads CASLGQGVTGANVLTF. The CDR3 nucleotides read TGTGCCAGCTTGGGACAGGGGGTAACTGGGGCCAACGTCCTGACTTTC.

In its sample, this clone was seen once. The J gene is TRBJ1-2, the V gene TRBV19; tentative D call: TRBD1 (5 bases). Germline V gene sequence: CDR1 LNHDA, CDR2 SQIVND (reference sequence). This CDR3 comprises 15 residues. Trimming cost V 5 bases and J 1 base, with 14 bases left between them. Here the CDR3 reads CASSFPGGINYGYTF. The CDR3 DNA reads TGTGCCAGTAGTTTCCCCGGGGGGATTAACTATGGCTACACCTTC.

This chain connects TRBV29-1 to TRBJ1-2; TRBD1 matches 9 bases. Per the germline V gene, CDR1 is SQVTM and CDR2 is ANQGSEA. Losses at the gene ends were 4 bases for V and 7 bases for J; bases not matched to a gene: 7. This CDR3 has 13 amino acids. The CDR3 region is CSVGNRGRVGYTF. The CDR3 DNA reads TGCAGCGTTGGAAACAGGGGGCGCGTTGGCTACACCTTC.

This clone appeared a few times. The chain combines TRBV10-2 with TRBJ2-3, with 9 bases matching TRBD2. The germline V gene has CDR1 WSHSY and CDR2 SAAADI. Trimming removed 7 bases from V and 1 base from J; junction bases left unmatched: 9. The CDR3 is 16 residues long. The CDR3 protein is CASKEGGRAGTDTQYF. As DNA, the CDR3 is TGCGCCAGCAAAGAGGGCGGGAGGGCCGGCACAGATACGCAGTATTTT.

The chain carries TRBV7-8 and TRBJ2-7, with a possible D match to TRBD1 (6 bases). V was clipped by 5 bases and J by 2 bases, with 16 bases between them. CDR1 is SGHVS and CDR2 is FQNEAQ in the germline V gene. This CDR3 region has 15 residues. The CDR3 DNA reads as TGTGCCAGCAGCCTCAAACGACAGGCCCCCTACGAGCAGTACTTC. Translation gives CASSLKRQAPYEQYF.

The chain carries TRBV5-1 and TRBJ2-5, with 8 bases identical to TRBD1. This CDR3 spans 17 amino acids. J lost 4 bases, V lost 4 bases, and 15 bases had no gene match. Germline CDR1 reads SGHRS; CDR2 reads YFSETQ. CDR3 bases: TGCGCCAGCAGCACTGGAGGGGCAGGGGGCGCCGGAGAGACCCAGTACTTC. As protein: CASSTGGAGGAGETQYF.

In its sample, this clone was seen a few times. This chain uses TRBV11-3 with TRBJ1-1; possible D gene TRBD1, 6 bases. The CDR3 is made up of 15 amino acids. V lost 4 bases, J lost 1 base, and 13 bases lay in between. Germline CDR1 SGHNT, CDR2 YENEEA. The CDR3 DNA reads as TGTGCCAGCAGCTCCTACAGGGCGGGGAACACTGAAGCTTTCTTT. Its translation is CASSSYRAGNTEAFF.

The chain links TRBV11-2 to TRBJ2-3; 7 nucleotides line up with TRBD2. Germline assignment: CDR1 SGHAT and CDR2 FQNNGV. The CDR3 spans 18 residues. After removal of 6 bases from V and 0 bases from J, the junction contained 15 bases not matched to a gene. The CDR3 nucleotides are TGTGCCAGCAGATACTTCGGGGGGAGGTACACTAGCACAGATACGCAGTATTTT. It is translated as CASRYFGGRYTSTDTQYF.

This clone occurred a few times. The chain uses TRBV7-2 and TRBJ1-1, with 8 bases that match TRBD1. CDR1 is SGHTA, CDR2 FQGNSA, per germline. The CDR3 has 17 amino acids. The junction had 10 bases not matched to a gene; V was cut back by 3 bases and J by 1 base. CDR3 coding DNA: TGTGCCAGCAGCTTCAGCGTCCAGGGGGCTGGGAACACTGAAGCTTTCTTT. The encoded protein is CASSFSVQGAGNTEAFF.

J is TRBJ2-2 and V is TRBV7-2, with TRBD2 matching over 7 bases. In germline, CDR1 is SGHTA, CDR2 FQGNSA. The CDR3 totals 14 residues. The ends lost 0 bases at V and 6 bases at J; junction bases unmatched: 1. The CDR3 here is CASSLAGGSGELFF. CDR3 DNA sequence: TGTGCCAGCAGCTTAGCGGGAGGGTCCGGGGAGCTGTTTTTT.

The V and J genes are TRBV10-3 and TRBJ2-2, with D maybe TRBD2 (6 bases). CDR1 and CDR2 (germline): ENHRY, SYGVKD. V was trimmed by 10 bases and J by 5 bases, leaving 8 bases between them. This CDR3 contains 11 residues. This chain's CDR3 is CATRETGELFF. In DNA, the CDR3 is TGTGCCACACGGGAGACCGGGGAGCTGTTTTTT.